The 23 T cell receptor beta chains below were found in one sample sequenced in a study of CD8 T cells in ankylosing spondylitis. These TCRs are of unknown antigen specificity. TCRdb reanalysed the 5' RACE reads using MiXCR and keeps one entry per CDR3 protein. The table records approximately 540,000 distinct CDR3 sequences, roughly an eighth of them present only once. Study-wide results and caveats: What appeared characteristic of ankylosing spondylitis blood was a TCR beta motif of several highly homologous variants.

The sample was blood, either unsorted or a sorted T cell fraction (not recorded which). These receptors were obtained from a male donor with ankylosing spondylitis.

This clonotype was picked up many times. The rearrangement joins TRBV5-1 to TRBJ2-7; a weak D match, TRBD2 (6 bases). V dropped 0 bases and J dropped 2 bases, with 12 bases sitting between them. CDR3 length: 15 residues. Germline V gives CDR1 SGHRS, CDR2 YFSETQ. The DNA for the CDR3 is TGCGCCAGCAGCTTGGAGGCTAGCGATCCCTACGAGCAGTACTTC. Its protein product is CASSLEASDPYEQYF.

This clonotype showed up just a few times. The chain has TRBV7-9 and TRBJ2-3, with 7 bases matching TRBD2. Germline assignment: CDR1 SEHNR and CDR2 FQNEAQ (reference sequence). The CDR3 is 15 residues long. V was clipped by 1 base and J by 3 bases; unmatched bases: 4. CDR3 sequence: CASSLDLAATDTQYF. CDR3 nucleotides: TGTGCCAGCAGCTTAGATCTAGCGGCGACAGATACGCAGTATTTT.

In its sample, this clonotype was seen a few times. V is TRBV11-2 and J is TRBJ1-2, with D possibly TRBD1 on 5 matching bases. Trimming shortened V by 1 base and J by 7 bases, and 13 bases separated the two germline ends. Looked up from germline, CDR1 is SGHAT and CDR2 is FQNNGV. CDR3 size: 14 residues. CDR3 sequence: CASSLAGDLVGYTF. The CDR3 region has the DNA TGTGCCAGCAGCTTAGCTGGGGACCTGGTTGGCTACACCTTC.

The chain recombines TRBV30 with TRBJ2-2; 7 nucleotides align to TRBD1. Trimming at V came to 5 bases and at J to 3 bases, leaving 6 bases not matched to a gene. The CDR3 is 14 residues long. CDR1 and CDR2 from the germline V gene are GTSNPN and SVGIG (reference sequence). Written as DNA, the CDR3 is TGTGCCTGGGACCCGGGACAGCACACCGGGGAGCTGTTTTTT. It specifies CAWDPGQHTGELFF. The whole variable domain, filled in from reference TRBV30 and TRBJ2-2, reads SQTIHQWPATLVQPVGSPLSLECTVEGTSNPNLYWYRQAAGRGLQLLFYSVGIGQISSEVPQNLSASRPQDRQFILSSKKLLLSDSGFYLCAWDPGQHTGELFFGEGSRLTVL.

The chain recombines TRBV10-3 with TRBJ2-1, with a possible D match to TRBD1 (5 bases). Germline V gene lookup returns CDR1 ENHRY and CDR2 SYGVKD. V lost 6 bases to trimming and J lost 4 bases, with 10 bases between them. The length of the CDR3 is 13 residues. For the CDR3, the DNA is TGTGCCATCAGGGACGACAGTTACAATGAGCAGTTCTTC. Its protein product is CAIRDDSYNEQFF.

The chain uses TRBV5-1 and TRBJ2-5; 14 bases agree with TRBD2. CDR1 and CDR2 from the germline V gene are SGHRS and YFSETQ. This CDR3 is 15 amino acids long. V lost 4 bases, J lost 4 bases, and 3 bases stayed unmatched. The DNA for the CDR3 is TGCGCCAGCAGCGCGGGACTAGCGGGAGCAGAGACCCAGTACTTC. Translated: CASSAGLAGAETQYF.

This clonotype appeared a few times. The rearrangement uses TRBV12-3 or TRBV12-4 and TRBJ1-6, with a tentative D call TRBD1 (6 bases). V shed 2 bases and J shed 7 bases, with 12 bases lying between them. The CDR3 runs 15 residues. CDR3 protein: CASSLRGGANSPLHF. CDR3 in DNA: TGTGCCAGCAGTTTAAGGGGGGGGGCCAATTCACCCCTCCACTTT.

This clonotype has at least ten counts. The chain couples TRBV12-3 or TRBV12-4 to TRBJ2-1, with D tentatively TRBD2 (6 bases). V lost 6 bases, J lost 13 bases, and 13 bases lay in between. The CDR3 runs 11 residues. The CDR3 reads CASSSRETQFF. CDR3 nucleotide sequence: TGTGCCAGCAGCTCACGGGAGACTCAGTTCTTC.

The chain is built from TRBV27 and TRBJ1-2; no definite D call. The CDR3 is 16 residues long. Deletions cut 6 bases from V and 4 bases from J, with 21 bases between. Per germline, CDR1 MNHEY and CDR2 SMNVEV (reference sequence). CDR3 DNA: TGTGCCAGCAGATACTTAACAGATTGGATGAGCTATGGCTACACCTTC. Its translation is CASRYLTDWMSYGYTF.

The chain employs TRBV20-1 and TRBJ1-4, with D unclear. Germline assignment: CDR1 DFQATT and CDR2 SNEGSKA (reference sequence). This CDR3 has 14 residues. Trimming stripped 0 bases from V and 6 bases from J, with 11 bases between. The CDR3 nucleotides are TGCAGTGCTAGAGATCCCCCCATACATGAAAAACTGTTTTTT. It specifies CSARDPPIHEKLFF.

This clonotype was detected ten times or more. This rearrangement joins TRBV28 to TRBJ1-1; D not certain. The CDR3 is 14 amino acids. The V end lost 4 bases, the J end lost 11 bases, and 20 bases lay between the germline ends. Germline V gene lookup returns CDR1 MDHEN and CDR2 SYDVKM. CDR3 in amino acids: CASSSWSMASWAFF. The DNA for the CDR3 is TGTGCCAGCAGTTCCTGGTCCATGGCCTCTTGGGCTTTCTTT.

The chain employs TRBV5-1 and TRBJ1-2; D possibly corresponds to TRBD1 (5 bases). Between the trimmed V and J ends, which lost 3 bases and 6 bases, there was a span of 21 bases. CDR1 and CDR2 (germline): SGHRS, YFSETQ. The CDR3 consists of 16 residues. CDR3 in DNA: TGCGCCAGCAGCTCGACCACAGGCAGGAAAACGAATGGCTACACCTTC. Translating it yields CASSSTTGRKTNGYTF.

This clonotype was seen repeatedly, ten times or more. The V gene is TRBV16, the J gene TRBJ1-4, with D unresolved. V lost 6 bases and J 0 bases, leaving 11 bases between the germline ends. Germline values: CDR1 KGHSY, CDR2 FQNENV. The CDR3 is made up of 15 amino acids. In nucleotides, the CDR3 is TGTGCCAGCAGACCCCCGCAGGCAACTAATGAAAAACTGTTTTTT. This encodes CASRPPQATNEKLFF. The complete variable domain, with remaining parts taken from reference TRBV16 and TRBJ1-4, reads GEEVAQTPKHLVRGEGQKAKLYCAPIKGHSYVFWYQQVLKNEFKFLISFQNENVFDETGMPKERFSAKCLPNSPCSLEIQATKLEDSAVYFCASRPPQATNEKLFFGSGTQLSVL.

The CDR3 coding sequence is TGCGCCAGCAGCCGAGGGGCTAGCGGGATCCAAGAGACCCAGTACTTC. The encoded protein is CASSRGASGIQETQYF. The chain carries TRBV4-1 and TRBJ2-5, with TRBD2 matching 9 bases. V lost 4 bases, J lost 1 base, and 7 bases stayed unmatched. CDR3 size: 16 residues. Germline CDR1 reads MGHRA; CDR2 reads YSYEKL.

The CDR3 coding sequence is TGCAGTGCTAGAGACACCCAAACGGGGGAGACCCAGTACTTC. Protein product: CSARDTQTGETQYF. The chain is built from TRBV20-1 and TRBJ2-5, with D tentatively TRBD2 (5 bases). The V gene lost 0 bases and the J gene lost 5 bases, with 13 bases spanning the gap. The germline V gene encodes CDR1 DFQATT and CDR2 SNEGSKA (reference sequence). The CDR3 is 14 amino acids.

This clonotype was found a few times. The chain is built from TRBV12-3 or TRBV12-4 and TRBJ2-7; 8 bases line up with TRBD2. This CDR3 is built from 18 residues. V lost 2 bases, J lost 0 bases, and 12 bases stayed unmatched. CDR3 sequence reads: CASSLSPGLDASSYEQYF. The CDR3 bases are TGTGCCAGCAGTTTATCCCCGGGACTAGATGCGAGCTCCTACGAGCAGTACTTC.

This chain connects TRBV9 to TRBJ1-2; D call uncertain. CDR1 and CDR2 from the germline V gene are SGDLS and YYNGEE. There are 13 residues in the CDR3. Trimming stripped 2 bases from V and 2 bases from J, with 7 bases between. CDR3: CASSVQENYGYTF. The CDR3 region has the DNA TGTGCCAGCAGCGTTCAAGAGAACTATGGCTACACCTTC. Combining the CDR3 with reference TRBV9 and TRBJ1-2 gives the whole variable domain DSGVTQTPKHLITATGQRVTLRCSPRSGDLSVYWYQQSLDQGLQFLIQYYNGEERAKGNILERFSAQQFPDLHSELNLSSLELGDSALYFCASSVQENYGYTFGSGTRLTVV.

The chain recombines TRBV11-2 with TRBJ2-3, with D possibly being TRBD2 (5 bases). Deletions cut 8 bases from V and 5 bases from J, with 11 bases between. Germline-derived CDR1 and CDR2 are SGHAT and FQNNGV. The CDR3 consists of 12 residues. CDR3 DNA: TGTGCCAGCCGAGGGCCGGGAGATACGCAGTATTTT. Residues: CASRGPGDTQYF. The entire variable domain, with the rest obtained from reference TRBV11-2 and TRBJ2-3, is as follows: EAGVAQSPRYKIIEKRQSVAFWCNPISGHATLYWYQQILGQGPKLLIQFQNNGVVDDSQLPKDRFSAERLKGVDSTLKIQPAKLEDSAVYLCASRGPGDTQYFGPGTRLTVL.

The chain is built from TRBV21-1 and TRBJ2-7; the table gives TRBD1 as D, unverified against the DNA. TRBV21-1 is marked as a pseudogene. The CDR3 contains 15 residues. CDR3 in DNA: TGTGCCAGCAGCAAAGACGGACAGGGGGACCCCGAGCAGTACTTC. Translating it yields CASSKDGQGDPEQYF.

This clonotype appeared many times. V is TRBV5-5 and J is TRBJ2-5, with D possibly TRBD2 on 5 matching bases. CDR1 and CDR2 (germline): SGHKS, YYEKEE (reference sequence). CDR3 size: 17 residues. V was trimmed by 1 base and J by 0 bases, leaving 16 bases between them. The CDR3 bases are TGTGCCAGCAGCTTGTCCTCGGGGAAACCATACCAAGAGACCCAGTACTTC. Amino acid sequence: CASSLSSGKPYQETQYF.

At least ten counts were recorded for this clonotype. The chain couples TRBV29-1 to TRBJ2-1, with D possibly being TRBD1 or TRBD2 (9 bases each). This CDR3 is built from 14 residues. Germline V lookup: CDR1 SQVTM, CDR2 ANQGSEA. Trimming removed 7 bases at V and 7 bases at J, with 20 bases between. CDR3 sequence reads: CSGRAGGQGNEQFF. Here the CDR3 DNA reads TGCAGCGGTCGAGCGGGAGGACAGGGGAATGAGCAGTTCTTC.

This rearrangement joins TRBV7-9 to TRBJ2-1; 9 bases map to TRBD1. Unmatched junction bases numbered 10, after V lost 2 bases and J lost 5 bases. Germline assignment: CDR1 SEHNR and CDR2 FQNEAQ (reference sequence). The CDR3 is made up of 17 amino acids. The CDR3 protein is CASSLRWGDRENNEQFF. In DNA, the CDR3 is TGTGCCAGCAGCTTACGGTGGGGGGACAGGGAGAACAATGAGCAGTTCTTC. The full variable domain, rest sourced from reference TRBV7-9 and TRBJ2-1, is DTGVSQNPRHKITKRGQNVTFRCDPISEHNRLYWYRQTLGQGPEFLTYFQNEAQLEKSRLLSDRFSAERPKGSFSTLEIQRTEQGDSAMYLCASSLRWGDRENNEQFFGPGTRLTVL.

The chain joins TRBV10-3 to TRBJ2-1, with 12 bases that match TRBD2. J was trimmed by 12 bases and V by 6 bases; bases with no gene match: 6. There are 13 residues in the CDR3. CDR1 ENHRY and CDR2 SYGVKD come from the germline V gene. CDR3 nucleotide sequence: TGTGCCATCAGGATTCTAGCGGGAGGGTGGCAGTTCTTC. This codes for CAIRILAGGWQFF.